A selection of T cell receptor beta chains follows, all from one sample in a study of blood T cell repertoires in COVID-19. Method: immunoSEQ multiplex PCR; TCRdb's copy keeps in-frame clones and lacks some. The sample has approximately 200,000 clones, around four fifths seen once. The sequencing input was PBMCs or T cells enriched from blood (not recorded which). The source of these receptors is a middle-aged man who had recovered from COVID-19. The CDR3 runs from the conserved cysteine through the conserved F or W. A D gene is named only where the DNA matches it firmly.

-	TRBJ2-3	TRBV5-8	CASSTRQTSSTDTQYF
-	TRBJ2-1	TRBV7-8	CASSLVAGRAYNEQFF
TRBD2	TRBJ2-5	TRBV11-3	CASSPGTSGLETQYF
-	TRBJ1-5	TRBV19	CASSHPATGNQPQHF
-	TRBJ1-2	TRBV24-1	CATSHSQGGYTF
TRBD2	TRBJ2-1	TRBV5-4	CASSSGRYGLAGGLAEQFF
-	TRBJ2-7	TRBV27	CASSFSRELASEQYF
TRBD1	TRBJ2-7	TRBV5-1	CASSVQGVPYEQYF
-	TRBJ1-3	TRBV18	CASSLTEYSGNTIYF
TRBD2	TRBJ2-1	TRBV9	CASSVRETGLAGGEQFF
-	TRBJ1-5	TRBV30	CAWSLGGEPQHF
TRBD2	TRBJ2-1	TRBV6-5	CASTLAGDGYNEQFF
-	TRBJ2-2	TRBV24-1	CATSDLGTTNTGELFF
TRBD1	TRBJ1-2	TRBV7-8	CASSLGGQGTKSYTF
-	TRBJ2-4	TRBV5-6	CASSPGVAKNIQYF
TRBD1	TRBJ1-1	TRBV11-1	CASSYRTGGETEAFF
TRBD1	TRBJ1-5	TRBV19	CASSDWTGGNQPQHF
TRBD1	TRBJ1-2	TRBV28	CASMLNRGLQGYTF
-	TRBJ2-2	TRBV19	CASSGPAWTGELFF
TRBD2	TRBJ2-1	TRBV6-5	CASSRTSGSGEQFF
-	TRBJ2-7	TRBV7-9	CASSFSTESNEQYF
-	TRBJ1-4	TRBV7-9	CASSPPRAAPAELFF
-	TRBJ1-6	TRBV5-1	CASSLGQKRSNNSPLHF
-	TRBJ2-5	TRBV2	CASRWAIQETQYF
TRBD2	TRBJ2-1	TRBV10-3	CAHSAGEGNEQFF
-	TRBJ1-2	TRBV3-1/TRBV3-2	CASSLGPSPYGYTF
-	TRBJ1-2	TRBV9	CASSVNGGLYGYTF
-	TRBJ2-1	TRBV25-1	CASRGESSYNEQFF
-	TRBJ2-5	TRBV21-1	CASSKNFKGTAQETQYF
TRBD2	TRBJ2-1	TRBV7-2	CASKLQGTSSNEQFF
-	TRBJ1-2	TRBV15	CATSRGGDYGYTF
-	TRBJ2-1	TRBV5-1	CASSPARDLNEQFF
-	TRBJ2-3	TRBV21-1	CASSKSAGTSGSIADTQYF
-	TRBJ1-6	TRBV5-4	CASSLNQSPLHF
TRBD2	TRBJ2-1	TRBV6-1	CASSEGFRTSYNEQFF
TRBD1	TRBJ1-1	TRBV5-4	CASSLGGNRGRGAFF
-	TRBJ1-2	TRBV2	CASRIRGNYGYTF
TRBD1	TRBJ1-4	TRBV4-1	CASSPRSGGEKLFF
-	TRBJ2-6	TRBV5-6	CASSRGYSGANVLTF
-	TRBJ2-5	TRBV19	CASSIAVTSNSRETQYF
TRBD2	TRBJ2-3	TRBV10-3	CAISGTSGTDTQYF
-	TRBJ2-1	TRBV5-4	CASSPPVRNEQFF
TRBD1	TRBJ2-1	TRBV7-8	CASSLGTGSYNEQFF
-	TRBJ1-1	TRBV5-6	CASSPITGSNTEAFF
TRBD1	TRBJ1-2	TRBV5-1	CASSWRGQGASNGYTF
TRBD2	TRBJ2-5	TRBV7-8	CASSLGVWVREGLWTQYF